This record covers a single TCR beta chain. These data originate in a study of blood T cell repertoires in COVID-19. The length of the CDR3 is 15 residues. In germline, CDR1 is SGHNT, CDR2 YYREEE (reference sequence). Trimming stripped 2 bases from V and 3 bases from J, with 11 bases between. Only in-frame clones appear in the TCRdb table, and some are missing; sequencing was by immunoSEQ multiplex PCR. The repertoire holds some 170,000 clones, with roughly 84% as singletons. The sequenced sample was PBMCs or T cells enriched from blood (not recorded which). The origin of this receptor is a human donor with acute COVID-19. The donor label of this sample is uncertain. The chain is built from TRBV5-4 and TRBJ2-2; D possibly corresponds to TRBD2 (5 bases). The CDR3 is CASSLVDSYTGELFF. In nucleotides, the CDR3 is TGTGCCAGCAGCTTAGTGGACTCCTACACCGGGGAGCTGTTTTTT.